This T cell receptor beta chain was recorded in a study of blood T cell repertoires in COVID-19. Study at large: T cells, B-cell-depleted T cells, or PBMCs supplied cDNA or gDNA.

The CDR3 contains 16 residues. With 5 bases removed from V and 11 bases from J, the gap between germline ends came to 25 bases. Germline CDR1 and CDR2: SEHNR and FQNEAQ (reference sequence). The table came from immunoSEQ multiplex PCR; TCRdb's copy has only in-frame clones and leaves some out. The sample lists more than 110,000 clones; about 75% were seen once. The sample comprised PBMCs or T cells enriched from blood (not recorded which). The clonotype originates from a woman aged 45-60 years who had recovered from COVID-19. V is TRBV7-9 and J is TRBJ1-5, with D uncertain. In DNA form, the CDR3 reads TGTGCCAGCAGCGACGGGGTGTCAGGAGGACCGTGGGCCCAGCATTTT. Its translation is CASSDGVSGGPWAQHF.